This T cell receptor (beta chain) is drawn from a study of cytomegalovirus exposure and HLA in healthy donors. PCR primers comprised 60 Vbeta and 13 Jbeta primers. Per the original methods: Per a later analysis, the number of unique TCR beta chains was around 80 million, of which 10 million to 11 million were shared. The table came from immunoSEQ multiplex PCR; TCRdb's copy has only in-frame clones and leaves some out. V and J calls and clone size are given by that table; D and trimming were obtained from the DNA. The sample has more than 150,000 clones, about 79% seen once. Germline values: CDR1 SGHNT, CDR2 YYREEE (reference sequence). The CDR3 covers 15 residues. After removal of 4 bases from V and 1 base from J, the junction contained 4 bases not matched to a gene. In regard to this clone: What it binds is unknown.

Study results and limitations: Most TCR sequences were seen very rarely across donors, but some public TCRs occurred in many.

The TCR sequence derives from a girl aged 2-10 years in good health and CMV-seropositive. Input material: PBMCs. The chain joins TRBV5-4 to TRBJ2-3; 9 nucleotides line up with TRBD2. CDR3 amino acids: CASSPRTSGTDTQYF. In nucleotides, the CDR3 is TGTGCCAGCAGCCCACGGACTAGCGGCACAGATACGCAGTATTTT.